Below are 2 T cell receptor beta chains sequenced from a single sample in a study of T cell responses to AZD1222 COVID-19 vaccine (dated by TCRdb to about 2021). Libraries were prepared through the immunoSEQ multiplex PCR assay. TCRdb re-hosts the immuneACCESS table, in-frame sequences only. Its copies lack some clones; in the studies checked, an unresolved V gene accounts for under half of them, and the cause for the rest is not known. The sample yields 100,000 to 150,000 clones; 70% to 90% were counted once. The top ten clones comprise about a fifth of the sample. According to the study, the label for this sample's time point signals: baseline before first vaccination. The sequences come from peripheral blood, collected on day 0 of AZD1222 vaccination. Every receptor here comes from an adult in good health.

The J gene is TRBJ1-1, the V gene TRBV28; D is uncertain. This CDR3 comprises 15 residues. The V and J ends lost 6 bases and 3 bases respectively, with 17 bases between them. CDR1 MDHEN and CDR2 SYDVKM come from the germline V gene. The CDR3: CASSPLGPKDTEAFF. The CDR3 bases are TGTGCCAGCAGCCCGCTCGGGCCCAAGGACACTGAAGCTTTCTTT.

The chain carries TRBV4-1 and TRBJ1-2; maybe TRBD1 (5 bases). V shed 0 bases and J shed 3 bases, with 8 bases lying between them. This CDR3 spans 14 amino acids. The germline V gene encodes CDR1 MGHRA and CDR2 YSYEKL. The CDR3 protein is CASSQDEQDYGYTF. DNA for the CDR3: TGCGCCAGCAGCCAAGATGAACAGGACTATGGCTACACCTTC.